These 18 T cell receptor beta chains came from one sample sequenced in a study of T cells in Graves' hyperthyroidism and ophthalmopathy. Amplification yielded TCR beta CDR3 regions, with RNA transcripts as the source. The HTBI primer set was used in a first-round RT-PCR of the TCR CDR3. MiXCR, run by TCRdb on the multiplex PCR reads, gives a single entry per CDR3 protein. The sample lists hundreds of thousands of distinct CDR3 sequences, about an eighth occurring once. What was sequenced was blood. These receptors were collected from a middle-aged man with Graves' ophthalmopathy.

This clonotype was picked up many times. The gene calls are TRBV2 and TRBJ2-3; the match to TRBD2 covers 9 bases. CDR3 length: 15 amino acids. Germline CDR1 SNHLY, CDR2 FYNNEI. V lost 6 bases to trimming and J lost 0 bases; unmatched junction nucleotides: 4. DNA of the CDR3: TGTGCCAGCAGGGGGGGACTAGCAAGCACAGATACGCAGTATTTT. This sequence encodes CASRGGLASTDTQYF.

This clonotype has just a few counts. The chain carries TRBV6-1 and TRBJ2-7; 10 nucleotides match TRBD1. CDR1 and CDR2 (germline): MNHNS, SASEGT. V shed 8 bases and J 2 bases; nucleotides not matched to a gene: 6. This CDR3 contains 14 residues. Here the CDR3 reads CASLLGQGPYEQYF. For the CDR3, the DNA is TGTGCCAGCCTTCTGGGACAGGGGCCCTACGAGCAGTACTTC.

This chain connects TRBV25-1 to TRBJ1-5; 10 bases are a match to TRBD1. V trimming: 5 bases; J trimming: 6 bases; junction bases outside the gene matches: 4. The CDR3 totals 14 residues. Germline V gene sequence: CDR1 MGHDK, CDR2 SYGVNS. The DNA of the CDR3 is TGTGCCAGCAGTAAGACAGGGGGCCTTCAGCCCCAGCATTTT. This gives the protein CASSKTGGLQPQHF. Using reference TRBV25-1 and TRBJ1-5 for the parts outside the CDR3, the full variable domain is EADIYQTPRYLVIGTGKKITLECSQTMGHDKMYWYQQDPGMELHLIHYSYGVNSTEKGDLSSESTVSRIRTEHFPLTLESARPSHTSQYLCASSKTGGLQPQHFGDGTRLSIL.

The sample holds a few counts of this clonotype. The chain is built from TRBV14 and TRBJ2-5; weak D call: TRBD2 (5 bases). Trimming stripped 1 base from V and 9 bases from J, with 18 bases between. The germline V gene encodes CDR1 SGHDN and CDR2 FVKESK. The length of the CDR3 is 15 residues. CDR3 sequence reads: CASSQGAGAISAQYF. The CDR3 coding sequence is TGTGCCAGCAGCCAAGGTGCGGGCGCTATCTCGGCCCAGTACTTC.

With respect to this clonotype: This may be a read error: a much more frequent sequence differs by one nucleotide. The chain recombines TRBV5-6 with TRBJ2-3; 12 nucleotides align to TRBD2. CDR3 size: 17 residues. Germline V CDR1 and CDR2: SGHDT, YYEEEE. The CDR3 DNA is TGTGCCAGCAGCTCTAGCGGGAGGGCGAGAGACACAGGTACGCAGTATTTT. Translated: CASSSSGRARDTGTQYF.

This clonotype appeared a few times. The gene calls are TRBV15 and TRBJ1-2; D remains unclear. Deletions cut 0 bases from V and 4 bases from J, with 12 bases between. The germline V gene encodes CDR1 LNHNV and CDR2 YYDKDF (reference sequence). The CDR3 is 15 residues long. CDR3 region: CATSRDFGQAYGYTF. As DNA, the CDR3 is TGTGCCACCAGCAGAGATTTTGGGCAGGCCTATGGCTACACCTTC.

This clonotype has at least ten counts. The chain uses TRBV30 and TRBJ1-2; maybe TRBD1 (6 bases). V was pared by 2 bases and J by 6 bases, with 16 bases between. The CDR3 covers 14 residues. Looked up from germline, CDR1 is GTSNPN and CDR2 is SVGIG (reference sequence). Written as DNA, the CDR3 is TGTGCCTGGAGTCCCGTGAGGGGGTGGAATGGCTACACCTTC. Amino acid sequence: CAWSPVRGWNGYTF.

This clonotype was observed at least ten times. One end of the junction varies from germline; a read error may be responsible. This chain joins TRBV20-1 and TRBJ2-1; TRBD2 is a possible D gene (5 bases). The CDR3 consists of 16 residues. In germline, CDR1 is DFQATT, CDR2 SNEGSKA (reference sequence). CDR3 sequence: CSAPRRASSVGNQQFF. CDR3 in DNA: TGCAGTGCCCCCCGCCGCGCTAGCTCGGTGGGCAATCAGCAGTTCTTC.

This clonotype showed up many times. The chain has TRBV30 and TRBJ2-5; D is unclear. The CDR3 spans 13 residues. Germline values: CDR1 GTSNPN, CDR2 SVGIG (reference sequence). The V end was cut by 0 bases, the J end by 2 bases, with 7 bases between. CDR3 sequence: CAWSVLSQETQYF. CDR3 nucleotides: TGTGCCTGGAGTGTCCTCAGTCAAGAGACCCAGTACTTC.

The V call is TRBV5-5, the J call TRBJ2-2, with D perhaps TRBD1 (5 bases). The CDR3 totals 17 residues. V shed 0 bases and J shed 3 bases, with 15 bases lying between them. Germline values: CDR1 SGHKS, CDR2 YYEKEE (reference sequence). The DNA of the CDR3 is TGTGCCAGCAGCTTGGATCCCCCAGGGCAATACACCGGGGAGCTGTTTTTT. Protein product: CASSLDPPGQYTGELFF.

This clonotype was seen only a few times. The V gene is TRBV20-1, the J gene TRBJ2-6, with unresolved D. The germline V and J ends were trimmed by 3 bases and 6 bases, with 15 bases remaining between them. Germline V gives CDR1 DFQATT, CDR2 SNEGSKA (reference sequence). The length of the CDR3 is 15 residues. CDR3 sequence (DNA): TGCAGTGCTAGGTTGACACGATCGGAGGCCAACGTCCTGACTTTC. It is translated as CSARLTRSEANVLTF.

The rearrangement links TRBV6-1 to TRBJ2-7, with D possibly matching TRBD2 (6 bases). The CDR3 is 14 residues long. CDR1 and CDR2 (germline): MNHNS, SASEGT. With 7 bases removed from V and 2 bases from J, the gap between germline ends came to 15 bases. The CDR3 protein is CASTSRDFPYEQYF. CDR3 DNA sequence: TGTGCCAGCACCTCCCGGGACTTTCCCTACGAGCAGTACTTC.

Ten or more counts support this clonotype. This chain connects TRBV20-1 to TRBJ1-2, with 12 bases aligning to TRBD1. Germline V lookup: CDR1 DFQATT, CDR2 SNEGSKA (reference sequence). The CDR3 totals 15 residues. Trimming removed 6 bases from V and 3 bases from J; junction bases left unmatched: 8. The CDR3 DNA reads as TGCAGTGCGAGGGACAGGGGGCTAGGGGACTATGGCTACACCTTC. Translation: CSARDRGLGDYGYTF.

The rearrangement uses TRBV18 and TRBJ2-1, with 7 positions matching TRBD1. There are 13 residues in the CDR3. Losses at the gene ends were 3 bases for V and 6 bases for J; bases not matched to a gene: 2. CDR1 is KGHSH and CDR2 is LQKENI in the germline V gene. The CDR3 region has the DNA TGTGCCAGCTCACCGGCAGGGGGCAATGAGCAGTTCTTC. Translating gives CASSPAGGNEQFF.

The chain carries TRBV12-3 or TRBV12-4 and TRBJ2-5, with D possibly matching TRBD1 (6 bases). Trimming removed 4 bases from V and 7 bases from J, with 13 bases in between. CDR3 length: 13 residues. CDR3 in amino acids: CASSYRVFGTQYF. For the CDR3, the DNA is TGTGCCAGCAGTTACAGGGTATTTGGGACCCAGTACTTC.

This clonotype was seen many times. The genes are TRBV7-9 and TRBJ1-2, with D unresolved. Germline V gene data show CDR1 as SEHNR and CDR2 as FQNEAQ (reference sequence). V lost 0 bases to trimming and J lost 2 bases, with 10 bases between them. This CDR3 has 15 amino acids. The CDR3 spells CASSLASLWNYGYTF. The CDR3 bases are TGTGCCAGCAGCTTAGCTTCTCTATGGAACTATGGCTACACCTTC.

This clonotype was detected many times. This sequence joins TRBV6-1 and TRBJ2-7; no reliable D call. CDR1 is MNHNS, CDR2 SASEGT, per germline. There are 14 residues in the CDR3. V gave up 5 bases and J gave up 4 bases, with 15 bases separating them. This CDR3 is CASSTDGGLYEQYF. The DNA for the CDR3 is TGTGCCAGCAGTACGGACGGTGGATTATACGAGCAGTACTTC.

This clonotype appeared a few times. The chain combines TRBV10-3 with TRBJ1-5; 7 positions match TRBD1. The V gene end was trimmed by 3 bases and the J gene end by 3 bases; junction bases not matched to a gene: 2. This CDR3 comprises 14 residues. The V gene's germline CDR1 is ENHRY and CDR2 SYGVKD. As DNA, the CDR3 is TGTGCCATCAGTGACAGGGGGAACAATCAGCCCCAGCATTTT. Amino acid sequence: CAISDRGNNQPQHF.